A selection of T cell receptor beta chains follows, all from one sample in a study of OX40 agonist ivuxolimab in advanced cancers. Produced via immunoSEQ multiplex PCR; TCRdb's table is partial and in-frame only. The table has 40,000 or so clones, 88% seen once. Sequencing used CD4+ or CD8+ T cells sorted from blood, obtained in a trial of the OX40 agonist ivuxolimab. Receptor source: an adult with an advanced solid tumor such as melanoma, head and neck, liver or kidney cancer. Each CDR3 is given without its conserved first and last residue.

J gene: TRBJ2-1
V gene: TRBV11-3
CDR3 protein: ASSSGGPHNEQF

J gene: TRBJ1-3
V gene: TRBV9
CDR3 protein: ASTGGTGNTIY

J gene: TRBJ1-1
V gene: TRBV7-8
CDR3 protein: ASSLANPPTGHRNTEAF

J gene: TRBJ2-4
V gene: TRBV27
CDR3 protein: ASSFAASRDIQY

J gene: TRBJ2-6
V gene: TRBV2
CDR3 protein: ASRPLTGTDFSGANVLT

J gene: TRBJ1-3
V gene: TRBV1
CDR3 protein: TSSQDGTFAGNTIY

J gene: TRBJ1-2
V gene: TRBV10-3
CDR3 protein: AISESRGQGEEFHYGYT

J gene: TRBJ2-3
V gene: TRBV7-9
CDR3 protein: ASSLDAGGITDTQY

J gene: TRBJ1-3
V gene: TRBV9
CDR3 protein: ASGQGGNTIY

J gene: TRBJ2-7
V gene: TRBV9
CDR3 protein: ASSVEGAWVDEQY